These T cell receptor beta chains were read from a single sample in a study of monozygotic twins with inflammatory bowel disease. TCRdb reanalyzed the 5' RACE reads, giving one entry per CDR3 protein sequence and no DNA. The data show a few hundred thousand distinct CDR3 sequences, and the top ten clones hold around 2.6%. The sample was blood. The source of these receptors is a human donor with ulcerative colitis or Crohn's disease, or a healthy co-twin of an affected twin (not recorded which). Both conserved end residues are part of each CDR3.

>TRBJ2-7|TRBV15
CATQGASGAYEQYF
>TRBJ2-1|TRBV20-1
CSAREGREYEQFF
>TRBJ2-5|TRBV7-6
CASSLTRGEETQYF
>TRBJ1-3|TRBV9
CASSETPSSGNTIYF
>TRBJ1-1|TRBV24-1
CATSDSGLEAFF
>TRBJ2-1|TRBV4-3
CASSLQGTYNEQFF
>TRBJ1-6|TRBV7-2
CASSFSRFNSPLHF
>TRBJ1-1|TRBV18
CASSPRQSSSEAFF
>TRBJ2-7|TRBV25-1
CASSESVVAQYF
>TRBJ2-2|TRBV12-3/TRBV12-4
CASKRQGVMAGELFF
>TRBJ2-1|TRBV5-6
CASSFLGQGGFGGYNEQFF
>TRBJ2-1|TRBV7-9
CAAARSSYNEQFF
>TRBJ1-3|TRBV2
CASSARPSSGNTIYF
>TRBJ2-7|TRBV6-1
CASRTTGRSSYEQYF
>TRBJ2-3|TRBV23-1
CASREGYVTSGTDTQYF
>TRBJ2-7|TRBV27
CASRGRGSGGYEQYF
>TRBJ1-4|TRBV4-3
CASSHGSGASTNEKLFF
>TRBJ2-3|TRBV5-1
CASSIPERTDTQYF
>TRBJ1-3|TRBV6-5
CASSTSTRFGGNTIYF
>TRBJ1-3|TRBV7-2
CASSYLSIKSSGNTIYF
>TRBJ2-3|TRBV7-3
CASGTGDTQYF
>TRBJ2-6|TRBV7-3
CASSLSGALGSGANVLTF
>TRBJ2-1|TRBV6-5
CASSYSRGLNEQFF
>TRBJ1-5|TRBV6-2/TRBV6-3
CASRSGQGNSNQPQHF
>TRBJ1-1|TRBV7-8
CASSYLNRGNTEAFF
>TRBJ2-3|TRBV5-6
CASSQGGAWDTQYF
>TRBJ2-7|TRBV7-2
CASSFEGTHVQYF
>TRBJ2-3|TRBV9
CASSVGVGTDTQYF
>TRBJ2-1|TRBV3-1
CASSQGGASVYNEQFF
>TRBJ2-2|TRBV5-1
CASSLMRGRNTGELFF
>TRBJ1-1|TRBV30
CAWKTRLNTEAFF
>TRBJ2-1|TRBV6-1
CASSSFPGTTNEQFF
>TRBJ2-4|TRBV20-1
CSARETAGLAKNIQYF
>TRBJ1-1|TRBV6-1
CASSESPPGQGLDTEAFF
>TRBJ1-1|TRBV12-3/TRBV12-4
CASGGRNMNTEAFF
>TRBJ1-5|TRBV6-5
CASSYSPDSNQPQHF
>TRBJ2-1|TRBV4-2
CASSQAPSGGQGNEQFF